These T cell receptor beta chains were read from a single sample in a study of T cells after yellow fever vaccination. TCRdb recomputed calls from the 5' RACE reads with MiXCR, one row per CDR3 protein. In the table there are about 240,000 distinct CDR3 sequences, 6.9% of which are singletons. Sequencing used CD4+ T cells sorted from PBMCs, obtained 15 days after the yellow fever booster vaccination. These receptors were taken from a man aged 25-45 years who received the YFV17D yellow fever vaccine. Each CDR3 is given with its conserved first and last residue. Fields, in order: clone size, V gene, J gene, D gene, CDR3 DNA, CDR3 protein. A D gene is named only where the DNA matches it firmly. Some rows have no size entry. The others give once, few or many, or a class for an expanded clone.

clone size: few; V gene: TRBV11-2; J gene: TRBJ2-3; D gene: -; CDR3 DNA: TGTGCCAGCAGCTTAGATCCGGAGCTGAATACGCAGTATTTT; CDR3 protein: CASSLDPELNTQYF
clone size: -; V gene: TRBV18; J gene: TRBJ2-5; D gene: -; CDR3 DNA: TGTGCCAGCTCACCACCGATTACGGAGACCCAGTACTTC; CDR3 protein: CASSPPITETQYF
clone size: few; V gene: TRBV6-1; J gene: TRBJ1-1; D gene: -; CDR3 DNA: TGTGCCAGCAGTCCCTGGGCCTTCGGACAGGAAGCTTTCTTT; CDR3 protein: CASSPWAFGQEAFF
clone size: many; V gene: TRBV5-1; J gene: TRBJ2-2; D gene: -; CDR3 DNA: TGCGCCAGCAGCTTGGGAGACCGTGCCACCGGGGAGCTGTTTTTT; CDR3 protein: CASSLGDRATGELFF
clone size: few; V gene: TRBV20-1; J gene: TRBJ2-7; D gene: TRBD2; CDR3 DNA: TGCAGTGCTGATACTAGCGGGAGGGCCGGTTACGAGCAGTACTTC; CDR3 protein: CSADTSGRAGYEQYF
clone size: few; V gene: TRBV7-2; J gene: TRBJ2-7; D gene: -; CDR3 DNA: TGTGCCAGCAGCTTAGTAGCGGAAGACTCCTACGAGCAGTACTTC; CDR3 protein: CASSLVAEDSYEQYF
clone size: few; V gene: TRBV11-2; J gene: TRBJ2-3; D gene: -; CDR3 DNA: TGTGCCAGCAGCTACGGACAGTACACAGATACGCAGTATTTT; CDR3 protein: CASSYGQYTDTQYF
clone size: many; V gene: TRBV5-5; J gene: TRBJ2-7; D gene: -; CDR3 DNA: TGTGCCAGCAGCTTGGTAGGGGCCGCTGGGCCTAAGTACTTC; CDR3 protein: CASSLVGAAGPKYF
clone size: few; V gene: TRBV19; J gene: TRBJ2-1; D gene: TRBD1; CDR3 DNA: TGTGCCAGTAGGGTGAGGGGCCACAGGGGGAATGAGCAGTTCTTC; CDR3 protein: CASRVRGHRGNEQFF
clone size: many; V gene: TRBV4-1; J gene: TRBJ2-1; D gene: TRBD1; CDR3 DNA: TGCGCCAGCAGCCATTCCGGGACAGGGATGCGGGGTGAGCAGTTCTTC; CDR3 protein: CASSHSGTGMRGEQFF
clone size: -; V gene: TRBV6-2/TRBV6-3; J gene: TRBJ2-3; D gene: -; CDR3 DNA: TGTGCCAGCAGCAACCAGGGACCAAAACAGTATTTT; CDR3 protein: CASSNQGPKQYF
clone size: few; V gene: TRBV5-1; J gene: TRBJ2-7; D gene: TRBD1; CDR3 DNA: TGCGCCAGCAGCCTACAGGGGTCGGAGGAGCAGTACTTC; CDR3 protein: CASSLQGSEEQYF
clone size: few; V gene: TRBV12-3/TRBV12-4; J gene: TRBJ2-7; D gene: -; CDR3 DNA: TGTGCCAGCAGCCTGACTGCTACCGAGCAGTACTTC; CDR3 protein: CASSLTATEQYF
clone size: many; V gene: TRBV9; J gene: TRBJ2-1; D gene: TRBD2; CDR3 DNA: TGTGCCAGCAGCGAAAAGGCGGGAGTCTCCTACAATGAGCAGTTCTTC; CDR3 protein: CASSEKAGVSYNEQFF
clone size: -; V gene: TRBV7-2; J gene: TRBJ1-1; D gene: -; CDR3 DNA: TGTGCCAGCAGCTTAGATGGGCCTGGGGCTTTCTTT; CDR3 protein: CASSLDGPGAFF
clone size: few; V gene: TRBV20-1; J gene: TRBJ1-6; D gene: -; CDR3 DNA: TGCAGTGCTAGACGCGACAGAAAGAGCTCCTATAATTCACCCCTCCACTTT; CDR3 protein: CSARRDRKSSYNSPLHF
clone size: few; V gene: TRBV20-1; J gene: TRBJ2-7; D gene: -; CDR3 DNA: TGCAGTGCTAGGGGCCCGAACCCGCAGTACTTC; CDR3 protein: CSARGPNPQYF
clone size: few; V gene: TRBV6-4; J gene: TRBJ1-1; D gene: -; CDR3 DNA: TGTGCCAGCAGTCACACGGGGGATACTGAAGCTTTCTTT; CDR3 protein: CASSHTGDTEAFF
clone size: few; V gene: TRBV5-1; J gene: TRBJ2-7; D gene: TRBD2; CDR3 DNA: TGCGCCAGCAGGGCCGGGACTAGCGGAAAAGTTGCCTACGAGCAGTACTTC; CDR3 protein: CASRAGTSGKVAYEQYF
clone size: few; V gene: TRBV5-1; J gene: TRBJ1-5; D gene: -; CDR3 DNA: TGCGCCAGCAGCTTGGGGGGGGGTAGCCAGCCCCAGCATTTT; CDR3 protein: CASSLGGGSQPQHF
clone size: many; V gene: TRBV20-1; J gene: TRBJ1-2; D gene: -; CDR3 DNA: TGCAGTGCTAGCTCCACCTATGGCTACACCTTC; CDR3 protein: CSASSTYGYTF
clone size: few; V gene: TRBV7-2; J gene: TRBJ2-1; D gene: -; CDR3 DNA: TGTGCCAGCAGCTTACAGCCGAGCGGCCATGAGCAGTTCTTC; CDR3 protein: CASSLQPSGHEQFF
clone size: few; V gene: TRBV12-3/TRBV12-4; J gene: TRBJ2-7; D gene: -; CDR3 DNA: TGTGCCAGCAGTCTCCCCGATGGTTCAGCTCACGAGCAGTACTTC; CDR3 protein: CASSLPDGSAHEQYF
clone size: many; V gene: TRBV4-3; J gene: TRBJ2-1; D gene: TRBD1; CDR3 DNA: TGCGCCAGCAGCCTCAGCGGGACAGGGAGGGATGAGCAGTTCTTC; CDR3 protein: CASSLSGTGRDEQFF
clone size: few; V gene: TRBV5-4; J gene: TRBJ2-1; D gene: -; CDR3 DNA: TGTGCCAGCAGCGCCCCGGGCCCCAATGAGCAGTTCTTC; CDR3 protein: CASSAPGPNEQFF
clone size: -; V gene: TRBV5-4; J gene: TRBJ1-1; D gene: TRBD1; CDR3 DNA: TGTGCCAGCAGCCCGGACAGGGGGTCGAACACTGAAGCTTTCTTT; CDR3 protein: CASSPDRGSNTEAFF
clone size: -; V gene: TRBV2; J gene: TRBJ2-7; D gene: -; CDR3 DNA: TGTGCCAGCAGTGAATTGTGGGAGAGCTACGAGCAGTACTTC; CDR3 protein: CASSELWESYEQYF
clone size: few; V gene: TRBV11-2; J gene: TRBJ2-5; D gene: TRBD2; CDR3 DNA: TGTGCCAGCAGCTTAGATCTTTGGACTAGCGGGAGTAATCACCAAGAGACCCAGTACTTC; CDR3 protein: CASSLDLWTSGSNHQETQYF
clone size: few; V gene: TRBV7-2; J gene: TRBJ2-7; D gene: -; CDR3 DNA: TGTGCCAGCAGCTTCTCTTCTCACGAGCAGTACTTC; CDR3 protein: CASSFSSHEQYF
clone size: -; V gene: TRBV7-2; J gene: TRBJ1-4; D gene: -; CDR3 DNA: TGTGCCAGCAGCTTGTGGGGAGTTGCAACTAATGAAAAACTGTTTTTT; CDR3 protein: CASSLWGVATNEKLFF
clone size: few; V gene: TRBV11-3; J gene: TRBJ2-1; D gene: -; CDR3 DNA: TGTGCCAGCAGCTTAGGCCAGCGGAGGAACAATGAGCAGTTCTTC; CDR3 protein: CASSLGQRRNNEQFF
clone size: -; V gene: TRBV5-6; J gene: TRBJ2-2; D gene: -; CDR3 DNA: TGTGCCAGCAGTCGGACCCACACCGGGGAGCTGTTTTTT; CDR3 protein: CASSRTHTGELFF
clone size: many; V gene: TRBV29-1; J gene: TRBJ1-1; D gene: -; CDR3 DNA: TGCAGCGTTGACATGGGTACCACTGAAGCTTTCTTT; CDR3 protein: CSVDMGTTEAFF
clone size: -; V gene: TRBV7-9; J gene: TRBJ1-1; D gene: TRBD1; CDR3 DNA: TGTGCCAGCAGCTCCGAAATTGGACAGGGCACTGAAGCTTTCTTT; CDR3 protein: CASSSEIGQGTEAFF
clone size: -; V gene: TRBV19; J gene: TRBJ2-3; D gene: -; CDR3 DNA: TGTGCCAGCGACGTCGGGATCGGCAGGGCGCAGTATTTT; CDR3 protein: CASDVGIGRAQYF
clone size: many; V gene: TRBV10-3; J gene: TRBJ2-2; D gene: TRBD2; CDR3 DNA: TGTGCCTCCAAGGAGCGGGGCTTGTCCCACGGGGAGCTGTTTTTT; CDR3 protein: CASKERGLSHGELFF
clone size: few; V gene: TRBV7-2; J gene: TRBJ2-5; D gene: TRBD2; CDR3 DNA: TGTGCCAGCAGCTTAGGGACTAGCGGGATGAAGACCCAGTACTTC; CDR3 protein: CASSLGTSGMKTQYF
clone size: -; V gene: TRBV6-5; J gene: TRBJ2-1; D gene: -; CDR3 DNA: TGTGCCAGCAGAATGGGTGGGCCCTCCGGAGTCAATGAGCAGTTCTTC; CDR3 protein: CASRMGGPSGVNEQFF
clone size: many; V gene: TRBV10-3; J gene: TRBJ2-3; D gene: TRBD2; CDR3 DNA: TGTGCCATCAGTGAGCCCCGACTAGCGGCTACGCAGTATTTT; CDR3 protein: CAISEPRLAATQYF
clone size: many; V gene: TRBV20-1; J gene: TRBJ2-5; D gene: TRBD1; CDR3 DNA: TGCAGTGCTTCTCCCGGGACAGGAGAGACCCAGTACTTC; CDR3 protein: CSASPGTGETQYF
clone size: many; V gene: TRBV27; J gene: TRBJ2-5; D gene: -; CDR3 DNA: TGTGCCAGCAAACAGACCCAGTACTTC; CDR3 protein: CASKQTQYF
clone size: -; V gene: TRBV7-2; J gene: TRBJ2-1; D gene: -; CDR3 DNA: TGTGCCAGCACCGTGAGCTACAACTCCTACAATGAGCAGTTCTTC; CDR3 protein: CASTVSYNSYNEQFF
clone size: -; V gene: TRBV5-4; J gene: TRBJ2-1; D gene: -; CDR3 DNA: TGTGCCAGCTTGGACGGTCAAGGGATCGGTGAGCAGTTCTTC; CDR3 protein: CASLDGQGIGEQFF
clone size: many; V gene: TRBV29-1; J gene: TRBJ2-7; D gene: -; CDR3 DNA: TGCAGCGTTCGCAGACTCTTGTCTAACGAGCAGTACTTC; CDR3 protein: CSVRRLLSNEQYF
clone size: many; V gene: TRBV7-2; J gene: TRBJ2-2; D gene: TRBD2; CDR3 DNA: TGTGCCAGCAGCACCGGGACTAGCGCTCACACCGGGGAGCTGTTTTTT; CDR3 protein: CASSTGTSAHTGELFF
clone size: few; V gene: TRBV7-2; J gene: TRBJ2-3; D gene: TRBD2; CDR3 DNA: TGTGCCAGCAGCTCCGAACTAGCGGGAGGTACAGATACGCAGTATTTT; CDR3 protein: CASSSELAGGTDTQYF
clone size: few; V gene: TRBV20-1; J gene: TRBJ2-7; D gene: TRBD2; CDR3 DNA: TGCAGTGCTCCCGGACTAGCTCGGAGGGAGCAGTACTTC; CDR3 protein: CSAPGLARREQYF
clone size: -; V gene: TRBV3-1; J gene: TRBJ2-5; D gene: -; CDR3 DNA: TGTGCCAGCAGCCACGGGACAACCTCGACCCAAGAGACCCAGTACTTC; CDR3 protein: CASSHGTTSTQETQYF
clone size: -; V gene: TRBV5-1; J gene: TRBJ2-1; D gene: TRBD2; CDR3 DNA: TGCGCCAGCGATAGCGGGAGGAGATACAATGAGCAGTTCTTC; CDR3 protein: CASDSGRRYNEQFF
clone size: many; V gene: TRBV19; J gene: TRBJ1-5; D gene: -; CDR3 DNA: TGTGCCAGTAGTCCCCGGACACCATATAGCAATCAGCCCCAGCATTTT; CDR3 protein: CASSPRTPYSNQPQHF
clone size: few; V gene: TRBV20-1; J gene: TRBJ2-5; D gene: -; CDR3 DNA: TGCAGTGCTGAACAGGGAGGAGAGACCCAGTACTTC; CDR3 protein: CSAEQGGETQYF
clone size: many; V gene: TRBV11-2; J gene: TRBJ2-5; D gene: -; CDR3 DNA: TGTGCCAGCAGCTTAGATCGCAGGCCGATGGGTAAAGAGACCCAGTACTTC; CDR3 protein: CASSLDRRPMGKETQYF
clone size: many; V gene: TRBV5-8; J gene: TRBJ1-4; D gene: TRBD1; CDR3 DNA: TGTGCCAGCAGCTCGTCGACAGGGAGGGGTGAAAAACTGTTTTTT; CDR3 protein: CASSSSTGRGEKLFF
clone size: many; V gene: TRBV19; J gene: TRBJ2-1; D gene: -; CDR3 DNA: TGTGCCAGTATCGACTACCGGAAGGGGAATGAGCAGTTCTTC; CDR3 protein: CASIDYRKGNEQFF
clone size: -; V gene: TRBV10-3; J gene: TRBJ2-5; D gene: TRBD2; CDR3 DNA: TGTGCCACCCTACTGGGACTAGCGGAAGAGACCCAGTACTTC; CDR3 protein: CATLLGLAEETQYF
clone size: -; V gene: TRBV4-3; J gene: TRBJ2-7; D gene: -; CDR3 DNA: TGCGCCAGCAGCCACGGGCCCCTCTACGAGCAGTACTTC; CDR3 protein: CASSHGPLYEQYF
clone size: -; V gene: TRBV12-3/TRBV12-4; J gene: TRBJ1-5; D gene: -; CDR3 DNA: TGTGCCAGCAGTTGGGGCTTCAATCAGCCCCAGCATTTT; CDR3 protein: CASSWGFNQPQHF